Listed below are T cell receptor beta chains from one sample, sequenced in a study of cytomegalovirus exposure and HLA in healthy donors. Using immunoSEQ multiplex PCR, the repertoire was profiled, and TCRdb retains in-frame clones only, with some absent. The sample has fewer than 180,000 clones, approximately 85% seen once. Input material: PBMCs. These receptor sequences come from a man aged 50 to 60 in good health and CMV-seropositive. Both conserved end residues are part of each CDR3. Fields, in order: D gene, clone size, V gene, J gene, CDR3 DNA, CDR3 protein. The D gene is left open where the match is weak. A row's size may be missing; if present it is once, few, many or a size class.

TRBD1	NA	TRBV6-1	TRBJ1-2	TGTGCCAGCAGTGAAGCCCCAGAGACAGGGGGCGATGGCTACACCTTC	CASSEAPETGGDGYTF
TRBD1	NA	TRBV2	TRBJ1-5	TGTGCCAGCAGCCCGGACAGGGGGCCCGGTCAGCCCCAGCATTTT	CASSPDRGPGQPQHF
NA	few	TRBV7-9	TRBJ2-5	TGTGCCACCTCCTTTTCCGAAGGGGCCCAGTACTTC	CATSFSEGAQYF
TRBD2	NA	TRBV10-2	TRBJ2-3	TGCGCCAGCGTCCCCCACCGACTAGCGGGAGGGCCGGGCGCAGATACGCAGTATTTT	CASVPHRLAGGPGADTQYF
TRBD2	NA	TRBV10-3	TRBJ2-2	TGTGCCATCAGGGGACTAGCGGGATCCGGGGAGCTGTTTTTT	CAIRGLAGSGELFF
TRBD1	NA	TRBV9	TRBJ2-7	TGTGCCAGCAGTGCCGGGGACAGCTTAGCCTACGAGCAGTACTTC	CASSAGDSLAYEQYF
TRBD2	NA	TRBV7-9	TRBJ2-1	TGTGCCAGCAGCTTAGCACTAGCGGGCTCCTACAATGAGCAGTTCTTC	CASSLALAGSYNEQFF
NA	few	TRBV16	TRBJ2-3	TGTGCCAGCAGCCAAGGCCCGATCGATACGCAGTATTTT	CASSQGPIDTQYF
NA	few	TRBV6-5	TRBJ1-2	TGTGCCAGCTGGGTCGAGGTTCTTGGCTACACCTTC	CASWVEVLGYTF
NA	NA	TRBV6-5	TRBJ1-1	TGTGCCAGCAGTGCGACATCGAACACTGAAGCTTTCTTT	CASSATSNTEAFF
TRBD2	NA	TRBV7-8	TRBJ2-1	TGTGCCAGCAGCCCCTCTGGGGCGGGAGGGTTCGATGAGCAGTTCTTC	CASSPSGAGGFDEQFF
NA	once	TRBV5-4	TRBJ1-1	TGTGCCAGCAGCTTGGCCGTCGGGAACACTGAAGCTTTCTTT	CASSLAVGNTEAFF
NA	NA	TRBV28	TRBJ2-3	TGTGCCAGCAGGAGACATAAACAAGCAGATACGCAGTATTTT	CASRRHKQADTQYF
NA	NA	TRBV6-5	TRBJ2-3	TGTGCCAGCAGTCAAAGACAGGCACCAGATACGCAGTATTTT	CASSQRQAPDTQYF
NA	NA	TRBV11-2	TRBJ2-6	TGTGCCAGCAGCCCTTGGACAGCGGGAGGGGCCAACGTCCTGACTTTC	CASSPWTAGGANVLTF
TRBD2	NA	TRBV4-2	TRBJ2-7	TGTGCCAGCAGCCAGGTGACTAGCTCAGGCACCTACGAGCAGTACTTC	CASSQVTSSGTYEQYF
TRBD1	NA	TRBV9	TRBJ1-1	TGTGCCAGCAGCGCGGGACAGGGGCGGAAAGCTTTCTTT	CASSAGQGRKAFF